This T cell receptor (beta chain) was recorded in a study of blood T cell repertoires in COVID-19. Study at large: PBMCs, B-cell-depleted T cells, or T cells provided the cDNA or gDNA that made up the material.

This clone was detected only a few times. Profiling relied on immunoSEQ multiplex PCR, and the TCRdb table lists in-frame clones only, not all of them. Among 89,000 or so clones listed, around 85% were seen once. This CDR3 spans 15 amino acids. CDR1 LNHDA and CDR2 SQIVND come from the germline V gene (reference sequence). V lost 3 bases, J lost 1 base, and 5 bases stayed unmatched. Sample: peripheral blood. This TCR derives from a human donor in a cohort sampled during active COVID-19. The chain carries TRBV19 and TRBJ2-7; 8 nucleotides line up with TRBD2. The CDR3 nucleotides read TGTGCCAGTAGTATCAGGCTAGCGGGTTCCTACGAGCAGTACTTC. This translates into CASSIRLAGSYEQYF.